This entry features one T cell receptor (beta chain) sequence. Sequenced by immunoSEQ multiplex PCR; TCRdb stores in-frame clones only, minus some. The sample holds under 35,000 clones; about 91% are singletons and the top ten take more than 7%. This specimen comes from a study of T cell changes during pregnancy in multiple sclerosis. Germline V gene lookup returns CDR1 SGDLS and CDR2 YYNGEE. CDR3 length: 14 amino acids. Trimming pared 3 bases from V and 4 bases from J, leaving 11 bases between. The rearrangement joins TRBV9 to TRBJ1-5; D uncertain. Here the sequenced sample was CD8+ T cells from peripheral blood mononuclear cells, taken before pregnancy. The receptor's source is a female donor with multiple sclerosis, enrolled in a pregnancy study. Here the CDR3 DNA reads TGTGCCAGCAGCGCGGACGGGGAGAATCAGCCCCAGCATTTT. It translates to CASSADGENQPQHF.